The clone carrying this T cell receptor beta chain was seen once. This entry is derived from a study of T cell responses to AZD1222 COVID-19 vaccine. The data were produced by immunoSEQ multiplex PCR, yet TCRdb's version contains in-frame clones alone and is incomplete. The top ten clones hold over 8% of a sample with some 150,000 clones, roughly 91% of them seen once. This CDR3 contains 14 residues. Germline values: CDR1 MNHEY, CDR2 SMNVEV (reference sequence). V shed 2 bases and J shed 6 bases, with 8 bases lying between them. This chain links TRBV27 with TRBJ1-6, with D perhaps matching TRBD1 (6 bases). The source material was peripheral blood, sampled on day 0 of AZD1222 vaccination. This TCR was sampled from an adult in good health. The CDR3: CASSLQGPNSPLHF. The CDR3 nucleotides are TGTGCCAGCAGTTTACAGGGGCCTAATTCACCCCTCCACTTT.